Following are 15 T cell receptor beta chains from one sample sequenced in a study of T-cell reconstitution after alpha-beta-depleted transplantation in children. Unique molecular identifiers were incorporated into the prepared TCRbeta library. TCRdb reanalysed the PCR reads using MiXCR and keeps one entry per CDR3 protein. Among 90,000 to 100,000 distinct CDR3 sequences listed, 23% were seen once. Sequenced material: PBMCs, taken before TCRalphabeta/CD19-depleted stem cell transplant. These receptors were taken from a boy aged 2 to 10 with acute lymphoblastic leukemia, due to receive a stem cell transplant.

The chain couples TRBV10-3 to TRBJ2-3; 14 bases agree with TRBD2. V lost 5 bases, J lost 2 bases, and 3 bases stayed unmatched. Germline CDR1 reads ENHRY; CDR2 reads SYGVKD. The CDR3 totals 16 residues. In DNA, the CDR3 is TGTGCCATCAGTCGGACTAGCGGGAGGTCCACAGATACGCAGTATTTT. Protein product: CAISRTSGRSTDTQYF.

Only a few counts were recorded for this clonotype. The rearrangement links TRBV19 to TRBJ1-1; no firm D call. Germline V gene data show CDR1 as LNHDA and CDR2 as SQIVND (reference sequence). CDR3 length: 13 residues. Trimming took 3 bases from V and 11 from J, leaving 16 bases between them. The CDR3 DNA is TGTGCCAGTAGTATCGGACGGACGACCGGGGCTTTCTTT. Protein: CASSIGRTTGAFF.

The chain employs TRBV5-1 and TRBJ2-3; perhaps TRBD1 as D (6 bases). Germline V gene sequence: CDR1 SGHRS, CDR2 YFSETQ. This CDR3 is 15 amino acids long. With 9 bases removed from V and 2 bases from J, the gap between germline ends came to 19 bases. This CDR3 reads CATNSGQLNTDTQYF. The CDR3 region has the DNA TGCGCCACAAACTCGGGACAACTAAACACAGATACGCAGTATTTT.

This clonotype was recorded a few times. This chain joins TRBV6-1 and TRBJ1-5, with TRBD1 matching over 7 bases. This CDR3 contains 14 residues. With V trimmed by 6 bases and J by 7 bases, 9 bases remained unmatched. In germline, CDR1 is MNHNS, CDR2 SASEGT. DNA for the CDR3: TGTGCCAGCAGCCCCACAGGGGAGGGGCAGCCCCAGCATTTT. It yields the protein CASSPTGEGQPQHF.

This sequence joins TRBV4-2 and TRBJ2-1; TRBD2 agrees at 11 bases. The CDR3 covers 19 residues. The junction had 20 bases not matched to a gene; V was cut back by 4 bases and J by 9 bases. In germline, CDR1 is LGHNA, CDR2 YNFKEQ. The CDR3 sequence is CASSRYTGTSGGALVEQFF. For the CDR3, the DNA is TGTGCCAGCAGCCGATACACCGGGACTAGCGGAGGGGCTCTCGTTGAGCAGTTCTTC.

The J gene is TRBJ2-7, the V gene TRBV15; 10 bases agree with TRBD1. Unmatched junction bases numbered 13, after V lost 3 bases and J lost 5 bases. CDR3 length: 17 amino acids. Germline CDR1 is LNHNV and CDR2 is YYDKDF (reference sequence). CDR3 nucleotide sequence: TGTGCCACCAGCAGGGGCCTAGGACAGGGGGATAGGGACGAGCAGTACTTC. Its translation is CATSRGLGQGDRDEQYF. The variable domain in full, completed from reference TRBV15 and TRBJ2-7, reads DAMVIQNPRYQVTQFGKPVTLSCSQTLNHNVMYWYQQKSSQAPKLLFHYYDKDFNNEADTPDNFQSRRPNTSFCFLDIRSPGLGDTAMYLCATSRGLGQGDRDEQYFGPGTRLTVT.

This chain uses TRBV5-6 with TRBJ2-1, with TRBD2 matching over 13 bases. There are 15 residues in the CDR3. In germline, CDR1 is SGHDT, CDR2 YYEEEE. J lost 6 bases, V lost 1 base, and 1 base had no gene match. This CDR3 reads CASSLTSGRANEQFF. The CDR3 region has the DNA TGTGCCAGCAGCTTGACTAGCGGGAGGGCCAATGAGCAGTTCTTC.

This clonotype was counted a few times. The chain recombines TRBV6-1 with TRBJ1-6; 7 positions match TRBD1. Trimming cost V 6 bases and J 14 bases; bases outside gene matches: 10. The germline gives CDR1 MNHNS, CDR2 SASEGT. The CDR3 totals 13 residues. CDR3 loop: CASSPGGSLTLHF. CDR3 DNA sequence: TGTGCCAGCAGCCCAGGGGGTTCGCTTACCCTCCACTTT.

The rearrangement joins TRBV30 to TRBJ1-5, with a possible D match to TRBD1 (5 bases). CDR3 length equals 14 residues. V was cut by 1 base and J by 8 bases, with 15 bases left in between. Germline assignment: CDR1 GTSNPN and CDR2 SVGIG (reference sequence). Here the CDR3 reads CAWSGGPAGKPQHF. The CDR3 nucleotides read TGTGCCTGGAGTGGGGGCCCGGCGGGGAAGCCCCAGCATTTT.

CDR3 in DNA: TGTGCCAGCAGCAAGACCGGGACTAGCGGAGGGCCTCGCGAGACCCAGTACTTC. Its protein product is CASSKTGTSGGPRETQYF. The chain carries TRBV12-3 or TRBV12-4 and TRBJ2-5; TRBD2 matches 11 bases. The CDR3 has 18 residues. With 6 bases clipped from V and 5 bases from J, the junction kept 17 bases outside the gene matches.

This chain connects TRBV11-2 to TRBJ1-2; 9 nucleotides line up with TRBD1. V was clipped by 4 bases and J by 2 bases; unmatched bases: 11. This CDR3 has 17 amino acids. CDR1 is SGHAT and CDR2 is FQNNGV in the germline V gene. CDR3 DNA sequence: TGTGCCAGCAGCTCAATCCAGGGCGGACAGGGGAACTATGGCTACACCTTC. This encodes CASSSIQGGQGNYGYTF. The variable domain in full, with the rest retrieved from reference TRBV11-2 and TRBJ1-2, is EAGVAQSPRYKIIEKRQSVAFWCNPISGHATLYWYQQILGQGPKLLIQFQNNGVVDDSQLPKDRFSAERLKGVDSTLKIQPAKLEDSAVYLCASSSIQGGQGNYGYTFGSGTRLTVV.

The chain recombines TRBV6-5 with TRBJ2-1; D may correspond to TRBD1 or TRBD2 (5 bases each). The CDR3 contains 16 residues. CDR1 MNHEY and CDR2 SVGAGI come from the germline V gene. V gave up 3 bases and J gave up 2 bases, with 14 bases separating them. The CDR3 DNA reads TGTGCCAGCAGTTATATGGTAGGGGAGCCCTACAATGAGCAGTTCTTC. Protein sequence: CASSYMVGEPYNEQFF.

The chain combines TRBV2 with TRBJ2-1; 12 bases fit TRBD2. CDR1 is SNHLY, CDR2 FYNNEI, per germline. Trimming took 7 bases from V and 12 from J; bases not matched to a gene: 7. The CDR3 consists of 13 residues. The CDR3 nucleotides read TGTGCCAGCACGACTAGCGGGGGATTTTTGCAGTTCTTC. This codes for CASTTSGGFLQFF.

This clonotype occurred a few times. CDR3 residues: CASSLAVLGGNEQFF. CDR3 nucleotides: TGTGCCAGCAGCTTGGCCGTACTGGGAGGCAATGAGCAGTTCTTC. This sequence joins TRBV5-8 and TRBJ2-1; the D gene is possibly TRBD2 (6 bases). V lost 0 bases, J lost 6 bases, and 13 bases lay in between. The CDR3 has 15 residues. From germline, CDR1 is SGHTS and CDR2 YDEGEE.

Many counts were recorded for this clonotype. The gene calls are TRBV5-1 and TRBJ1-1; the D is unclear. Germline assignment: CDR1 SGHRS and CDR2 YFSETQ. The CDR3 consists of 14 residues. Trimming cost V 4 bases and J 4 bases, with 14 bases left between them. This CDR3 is CASSVVEVGTEAFF. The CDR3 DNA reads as TGCGCCAGCAGCGTCGTGGAGGTGGGCACTGAAGCTTTCTTT. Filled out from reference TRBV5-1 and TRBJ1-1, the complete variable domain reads KAGVTQTPRYLIKTRGQQVTLSCSPISGHRSVSWYQQTPGQGLQFLFEYFSETQRNKGNFPGRFSGRQFSNSRSEMNVSTLELGDSALYLCASSVVEVGTEAFFGQGTRLTVV.